In its sample, the clone carrying this T cell receptor (beta chain) was seen many times. No antigen is known for it. MiXCR, run by TCRdb on the reads, gives a single entry per CDR3 protein. The top ten clones hold over 2.5% of a sample with about 300,000 distinct CDR3 sequences, about 8.8% of them seen once. This entry comes from a study of T cell repertoires in cytomegalovirus infection. Notes on the study in general: HLA-C-restricted TCR beta clonotypes specific for CMV led the ex vivo response. Totalled public TCR beta family frequency picked out people who carried CMV plus the relevant HLA.

Germline assignment: CDR1 MNHNS and CDR2 SASEGT. V was clipped by 4 bases and J by 3 bases; unmatched bases: 7. The CDR3 spans 15 residues. The chain joins TRBV6-1 to TRBJ2-5; 8 nucleotides agree with TRBD2. The source is a human donor in good health (CMV status not recorded). Some clones in this sample may be carry-over from other donors' samples. The specimen was PBMCs. CDR3 sequence reads: CASSAGGAGEETQYF. The CDR3 DNA sequence: TGTGCCAGCAGTGCGGGAGGGGCGGGGGAAGAGACCCAGTACTTC.